This entry is about one T cell receptor (beta chain). Antigen unknown. The junction departs from germline at one end; a sequencing error may be responsible. The data derive from a study of T cell repertoires and HLA-DP antigens. Generated by immunoSEQ multiplex PCR, the TCRdb table keeps only in-frame clones and is missing some. The table has 75,000 to 90,000 clones, more than 75% seen once. Germline-derived CDR1 and CDR2 are LNHDA and SQIVND (reference sequence). The CDR3 covers 15 residues. This clonotype originated in a man aged 50-59 years in good health and CMV-seronegative. The gene calls are TRBV19 and TRBJ2-4; no clear D gene. The sample comprised CD4+ T cells from PBMCs. CDR3 sequence reads: CASSPSGSTKDIQYF. Written as DNA, the CDR3 is TGTGCCAGTAGTCCCTCCGGGTCCACCAAAGACATTCAGTACTTC.